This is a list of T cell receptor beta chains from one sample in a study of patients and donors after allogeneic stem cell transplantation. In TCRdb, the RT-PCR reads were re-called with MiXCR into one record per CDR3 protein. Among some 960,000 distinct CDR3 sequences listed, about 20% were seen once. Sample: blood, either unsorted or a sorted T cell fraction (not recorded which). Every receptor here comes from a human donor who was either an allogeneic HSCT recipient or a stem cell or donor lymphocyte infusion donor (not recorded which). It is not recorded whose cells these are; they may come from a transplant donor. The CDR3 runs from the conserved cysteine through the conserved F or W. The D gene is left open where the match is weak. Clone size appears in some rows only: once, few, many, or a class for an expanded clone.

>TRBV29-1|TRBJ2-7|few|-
TGCAGCGTTGAAGAAGGGGCCTACGAGCAGTACTTC
CSVEEGAYEQYF
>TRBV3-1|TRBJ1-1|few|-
TGTGCCAGCAGCCAAGTATATGGGGATACTGAAGCTTTCTTT
CASSQVYGDTEAFF
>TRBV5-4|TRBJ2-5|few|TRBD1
TGTGCCAGCAGCTTGGGACAGGGAAAGGGGAAAGAGACCCAGTACTTC
CASSLGQGKGKETQYF
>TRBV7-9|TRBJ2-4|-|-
TGTGCCAGCAGCTTCACACGGCGGGACGGCAAAAACATTCAGTACTTC
CASSFTRRDGKNIQYF
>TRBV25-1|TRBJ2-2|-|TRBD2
TGTGCCAGCAGTGTGCGGGAGGGCCGAACCGGGGAGCTGTTTTTT
CASSVREGRTGELFF
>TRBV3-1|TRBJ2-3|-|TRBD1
TGTGCCAGCACCCCGTTAGGACAGGGGCTGTCGTGGGACACAGATACGCAGTATTTT
CASTPLGQGLSWDTDTQYF
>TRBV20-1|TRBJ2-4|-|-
TGCAGTGCCGGTCGCTTTACCCTAGCCAAAAACATTCAGTACTTC
CSAGRFTLAKNIQYF
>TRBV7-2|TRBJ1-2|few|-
TGTGCCAGCAGCTTAGGTTCAGGGGCCGGCTACACCTTC
CASSLGSGAGYTF
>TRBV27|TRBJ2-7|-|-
TGTGCCAGCAGTTTGGACGGGGAGGCCTACGAGCAGTACTTC
CASSLDGEAYEQYF
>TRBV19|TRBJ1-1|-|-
TGTGCCAGTAGTATGGGAAGGGGCAGGAACACTGAAGCTTTCTTT
CASSMGRGRNTEAFF
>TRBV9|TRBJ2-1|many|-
TGTGCCAGCAGCGTAGATACAGGGTGGAATGAGCAGTTCTTC
CASSVDTGWNEQFF
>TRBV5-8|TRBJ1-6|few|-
TGTGCCAGCAGCTTGGTTGGCAGGGAGGCTTCACCCCTCCACTTT
CASSLVGREASPLHF
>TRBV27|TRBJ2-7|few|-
TGTGCCAGCAGTTTAAGGGACGGACCTCCATACGAGCAGTACTTC
CASSLRDGPPYEQYF
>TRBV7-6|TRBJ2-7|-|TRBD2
TGTGCCAGCAGCTTGAAAGCGGGAGTGGAGCAGTACTTC
CASSLKAGVEQYF
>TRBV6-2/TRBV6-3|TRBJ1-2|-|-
TGTGCCAGCAGCCCTTCTGCGGTGGGCTACACCTTC
CASSPSAVGYTF
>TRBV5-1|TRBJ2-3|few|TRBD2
TGCGCCAGCACCGCGGGGGGGCAGTCAGATACGCAGTATTTT
CASTAGGQSDTQYF
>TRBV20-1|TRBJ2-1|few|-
TGCAGTGCCACAAGGGCGGAAAGCTCCTACAATGAGCAGTTCTTC
CSATRAESSYNEQFF
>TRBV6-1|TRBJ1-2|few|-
TGTGCCAGCAGTGCATTAGGGGGGCTAGACTATGGCTACACCTTC
CASSALGGLDYGYTF
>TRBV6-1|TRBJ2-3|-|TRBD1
TGTGCCAGCAGTGAGCAGGGGGCAAGCACAGATACGCAGTATTTT
CASSEQGASTDTQYF
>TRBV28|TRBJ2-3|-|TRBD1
TGTGCCATCAAAGACAGGGGGGACCATACGCAGTATTTT
CAIKDRGDHTQYF
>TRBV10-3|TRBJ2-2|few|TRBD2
TGTGCCAGCATGGGACTAGCGGGAGCGAACACCGGGGAGCTGTTTTTT
CASMGLAGANTGELFF
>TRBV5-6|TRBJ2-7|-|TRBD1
TGTGCCAGCAGCTTGACTCATAACTGGACAGGGGGCTCCTACGAGCAGTACTTC
CASSLTHNWTGGSYEQYF
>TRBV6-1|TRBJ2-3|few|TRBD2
TGTGCCAGCACCCGGGGGAGGGGAAATACGCAGTATTTT
CASTRGRGNTQYF
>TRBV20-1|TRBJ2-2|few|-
TGCAGTGCTAGAGCGGCGAACACCGGGGAGCTGTTTTTT
CSARAANTGELFF
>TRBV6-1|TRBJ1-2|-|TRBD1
TGTGCCAGCCTAGACAGGGCCGCAAATTCTAACTATGGCTACACCTTC
CASLDRAANSNYGYTF
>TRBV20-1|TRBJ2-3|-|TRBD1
TGCAGTGCTAGAACCTCCGGGACAGCCTTTACGCAGTATTTT
CSARTSGTAFTQYF
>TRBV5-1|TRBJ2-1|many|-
TGCGCCAGCAGCTCCCCTGGGACACGCTCCTACAATGAGCAGTTCTTC
CASSSPGTRSYNEQFF
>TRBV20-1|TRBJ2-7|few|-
TGCAGTGCTACTAGAGGCTCCTACGAGCAGTACTTC
CSATRGSYEQYF
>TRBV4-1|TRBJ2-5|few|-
TGCGCCAGCAGCCAACCGCCGGGACGAAAAACGGAGACCCAGTACTTC
CASSQPPGRKTETQYF
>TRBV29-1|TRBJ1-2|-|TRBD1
TGCAGCGTGATTCTCCGGGACAGGGGGCAGGGTGGCTACACCTTC
CSVILRDRGQGGYTF
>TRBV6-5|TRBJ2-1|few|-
TGTGCCAGCAGTTACATGGGTGAGCAGTTCTTC
CASSYMGEQFF
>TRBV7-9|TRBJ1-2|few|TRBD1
TGTGCCAGCAGCTCTGTGGACAGGGCGGTTAACTATGGCTACACCTTC
CASSSVDRAVNYGYTF
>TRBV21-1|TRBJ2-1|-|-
TGTGCCAGCAGCAATAGCCCTGTGGGGGGCCATGAGCAGTTCTTC
CASSNSPVGGHEQFF
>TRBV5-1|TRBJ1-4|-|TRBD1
TGCGCCAGCAGCTTGGGACAGGGGTTATTAAGAAAACTGTTTTTT
CASSLGQGLLRKLFF
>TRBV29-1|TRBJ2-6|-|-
TGCAGCGTCAGGGGGGCCTGGTCTGGGGCCAACGTCCTGACTTTC
CSVRGAWSGANVLTF
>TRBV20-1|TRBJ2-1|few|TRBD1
TGCAGTGCTCGGACAGGGCCACCCTACAATGAGCAGTTCTTC
CSARTGPPYNEQFF